Below are 2 T cell receptor beta chains sequenced from a single sample in a study of T cells expressing NK-cell markers (dated by TCRdb to the early 2020s). The library was made by 5' RACE. TCRdb shows the sequencer as Illumina HiSeq 2000. One entry per CDR3 protein sequence results from the TCRdb reprocessing of the reads, with DNA left out. The sample table holds about 440,000 distinct CDR3 sequences. The top ten constitute 7.3% of the sample. Sequenced input: blood T cells: a sorted CD56 or NKG2C T cell subset, CD4+ or CD8+ T cells, or bulk PBMC T cells (not recorded which). The source of these receptors is a woman between 18 and 75 years old in good health.

The rearrangement links TRBV4-1 to TRBJ1-1; without DNA, the TCRdb call of TRBD1 cannot be checked. The CDR3 has 16 amino acids. Germline V CDR1 and CDR2: MGHRA, YSYEKL. The CDR3 is CASSQNRRGRVTEAFF.

V and J are TRBV12-3 or TRBV12-4 and TRBJ1-5. The CDR3 runs 12 residues. CDR3 sequence: CASSVSNQPQHF.